A selection of T cell receptor beta chains follows, all from one sample in a study of T cell clonotyping in hematopoietic cell transplantation. Clones were sequenced by immunoSEQ multiplex PCR, and TCRdb holds only the in-frame ones, with some missing. Of 40,000 to 45,000 clones in the sample, 94% were seen once. Source material: peripheral blood mononuclear cells. The origin of the receptors is a woman in her forties or fifties in good health. Some clones in this sample may be carry-over from other donors' samples. Each CDR3 is given with its conserved first and last residue. D genes are given only for firm matches. Clone size is stated in some rows and not others, as once, few, many or a class when expanded.

TRBV19	-	-	TRBJ1-5	CASSIQGISNQPQHF	TGTGCCAGTAGTATTCAGGGAATTAGCAATCAGCCCCAGCATTTT
TRBV5-1	-	-	TRBJ1-1	CASSFAGLGTEAFF	TGCGCCAGCAGCTTTGCGGGTTTGGGCACTGAAGCTTTCTTT
TRBV4-2	TRBD1	few	TRBJ1-4	CASSQGAGTGNEKLFF	TGTGCCAGCAGCCAAGGGGCCGGGACAGGGAATGAAAAACTGTTTTTT
TRBV6-5	-	-	TRBJ2-2	CASSYSRTGELFF	TGTGCCAGCAGTTACTCCAGGACCGGGGAGCTGTTTTTT
TRBV19	-	-	TRBJ2-2	CASSRDFSAGELFF	TGTGCCAGTAGTAGGGACTTCAGCGCCGGGGAGCTGTTTTTT
TRBV11-3	-	-	TRBJ2-3	CASSLWTDTQYF	TGTGCCAGCAGCTTATGGACAGATACGCAGTATTTT
TRBV30	TRBD1	-	TRBJ2-7	CAWSPDRGRYEQYF	TGTGCCTGGAGCCCGGACAGGGGACGCTACGAGCAGTACTTC
TRBV4-1	TRBD2	-	TRBJ2-3	CASSQPTSGGATDTQYF	TGCGCCAGCAGCCAACCTACTAGCGGGGGGGCAACAGATACGCAGTATTTT
TRBV19	-	-	TRBJ2-3	CASSLVSTRDTQYF	TGTGCCAGTAGTCTCGTGTCAACCCGGGATACGCAGTATTTT
TRBV11-3	-	-	TRBJ1-1	CASSFFPANTEAFF	TGTGCCAGCAGCTTTTTTCCGGCGAACACTGAAGCTTTCTTT
TRBV28	-	-	TRBJ2-7	CASSFIYEQYF	TGTGCCAGCAGTTTCATCTACGAGCAGTACTTC
TRBV6-5	-	few	TRBJ1-1	CASSYYREMNTEAFF	TGTGCCAGCAGTTATTACAGGGAAATGAACACTGAAGCTTTCTTT
TRBV29-1	TRBD1	-	TRBJ2-4	CSFSQGVKNIQYF	TGCAGCTTCTCGCAGGGGGTAAAAAACATTCAGTACTTC
TRBV5-4	-	-	TRBJ2-2	CASSRGVSVSNTGELFF	TGTGCCAGCAGCCGCGGGGTTTCTGTCTCGAACACCGGGGAGCTGTTTTTT
TRBV6-1	-	-	TRBJ1-5	CASSDRASLQPQHF	TGTGCCAGCAGTGACCGGGCCTCTCTTCAGCCCCAGCATTTT
TRBV5-1	TRBD1	once	TRBJ2-7	CASSPGQSSYEQYF	TGCGCCAGCAGCCCGGGACAGAGCTCCTACGAGCAGTACTTC
TRBV7-2	TRBD2	once	TRBJ2-7	CASRGGSYEQYF	TGTGCCAGCCGGGGGGGTTCCTACGAGCAGTACTTC
TRBV7-3	TRBD1	-	TRBJ2-7	CASSVGTGGPAYEQYF	TGTGCCAGCAGCGTTGGAACAGGGGGTCCGGCCTACGAGCAGTACTTC
TRBV7-9	TRBD1	-	TRBJ2-5	CASSPGQGRGETQYF	TGTGCCAGCAGCCCGGGACAGGGAAGAGGAGAGACCCAGTACTTC
TRBV27	TRBD2	-	TRBJ2-2	CASSFPGTSGTGELFF	TGTGCCAGCAGTTTCCCCGGCACTAGCGGTACCGGGGAGCTGTTTTTT
TRBV11-3	TRBD1	-	TRBJ1-4	CASSKDRGAEKLFF	TGTGCCAGCAGCAAGGACAGGGGAGCCGAAAAACTGTTTTTT
TRBV5-4	-	-	TRBJ2-1	CASSLDRTSQQFF	TGTGCCAGCAGCCTTGACCGGACGTCTCAGCAGTTCTTC
TRBV10-3	-	-	TRBJ2-2	CAISESGTGELFF	TGTGCCATCAGTGAGTCGGGTACCGGGGAGCTGTTTTTT
TRBV30	TRBD1	-	TRBJ1-3	CAWSAGGRNTIYF	TGTGCCTGGAGTGCAGGGGGCAGAAACACCATATATTTT
TRBV7-3	TRBD2	-	TRBJ2-1	CASSLMGTSSYNEQFF	TGTGCCAGCAGCTTAATGGGGACTAGCTCCTACAATGAGCAGTTCTTC
TRBV15	-	-	TRBJ2-7	CATSREDSFPSYEQYF	TGTGCCACCAGCAGAGAAGACAGCTTCCCCTCCTACGAGCAGTACTTC
TRBV5-6	-	-	TRBJ2-7	CASSSGGDYEQYF	TGTGCCAGCAGCTCCGGTGGCGATTACGAGCAGTACTTC
TRBV27	-	-	TRBJ2-1	CASTLGQGGNEQFF	TGTGCCAGCACTTTGGGCCAGGGGGGTAATGAGCAGTTCTTC